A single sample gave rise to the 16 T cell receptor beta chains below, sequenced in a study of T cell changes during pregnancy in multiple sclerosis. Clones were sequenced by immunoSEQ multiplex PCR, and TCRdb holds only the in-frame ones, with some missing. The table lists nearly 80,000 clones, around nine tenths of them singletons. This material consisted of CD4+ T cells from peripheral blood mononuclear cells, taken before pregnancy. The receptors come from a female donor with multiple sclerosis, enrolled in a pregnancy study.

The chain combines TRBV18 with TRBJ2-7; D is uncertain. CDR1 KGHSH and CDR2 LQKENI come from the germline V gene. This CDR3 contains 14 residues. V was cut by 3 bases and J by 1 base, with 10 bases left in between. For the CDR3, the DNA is TGTGCCAGCTCACCCCCGGGTCCTTCCTACGAGCAGTACTTC. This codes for CASSPPGPSYEQYF.

The CDR3 sequence is CASSLGEATEAFF. The CDR3 bases are TGTGCCAGCAGCCTAGGGGAGGCAACTGAAGCTTTCTTT. V and J are TRBV7-8 and TRBJ1-1; D is perhaps TRBD1 (5 bases). Germline V gene data show CDR1 as SGHVS and CDR2 as FQNEAQ. The CDR3 is made up of 13 amino acids. V lost 5 bases and J lost 5, with 12 bases in between.

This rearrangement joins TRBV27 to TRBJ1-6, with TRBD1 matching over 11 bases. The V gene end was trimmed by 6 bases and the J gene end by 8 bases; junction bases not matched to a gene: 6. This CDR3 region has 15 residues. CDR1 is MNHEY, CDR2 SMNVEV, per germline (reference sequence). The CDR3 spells CASRGMDRGHSPLHF. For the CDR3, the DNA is TGTGCCAGCAGGGGCATGGACAGGGGGCATTCACCCCTCCACTTT.

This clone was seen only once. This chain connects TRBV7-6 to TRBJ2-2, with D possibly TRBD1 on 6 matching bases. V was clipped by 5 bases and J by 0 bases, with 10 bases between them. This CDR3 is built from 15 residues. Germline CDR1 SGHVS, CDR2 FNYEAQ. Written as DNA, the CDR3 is TGTGCCAGCAGCCCCCGGACAGCGAACACCGGGGAGCTGTTTTTT. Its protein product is CASSPRTANTGELFF.

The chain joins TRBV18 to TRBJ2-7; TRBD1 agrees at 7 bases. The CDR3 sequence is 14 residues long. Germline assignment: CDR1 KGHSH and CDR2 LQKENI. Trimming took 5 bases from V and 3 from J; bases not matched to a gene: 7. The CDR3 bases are TGTGCCAGCTCAGCTAGGGGGCGAAGCTACGAGCAGTACTTC. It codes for CASSARGRSYEQYF.

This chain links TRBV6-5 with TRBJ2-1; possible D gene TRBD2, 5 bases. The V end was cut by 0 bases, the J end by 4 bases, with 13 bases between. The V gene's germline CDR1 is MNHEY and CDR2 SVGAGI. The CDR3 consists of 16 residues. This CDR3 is CASSYSVAGRYNEQFF. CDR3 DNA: TGTGCCAGCAGTTACTCGGTGGCGGGCCGGTACAATGAGCAGTTCTTC.

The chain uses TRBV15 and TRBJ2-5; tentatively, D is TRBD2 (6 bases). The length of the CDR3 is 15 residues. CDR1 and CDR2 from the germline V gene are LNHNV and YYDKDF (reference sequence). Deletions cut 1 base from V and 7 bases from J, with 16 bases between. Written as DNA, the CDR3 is TGTGCCACCAGCAGAGGGCGCGGAGGGGATGGGACCCAGTACTTC. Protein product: CATSRGRGGDGTQYF.

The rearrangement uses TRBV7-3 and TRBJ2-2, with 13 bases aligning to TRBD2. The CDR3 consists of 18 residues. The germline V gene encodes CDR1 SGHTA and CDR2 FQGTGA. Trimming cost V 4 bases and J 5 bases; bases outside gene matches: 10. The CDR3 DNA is TGTGCCAGCAGCTGGACTAGCGGGAGTAAGGGGCTTACCGGGGAGCTGTTTTTT. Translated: CASSWTSGSKGLTGELFF.

The CDR3 DNA sequence: TGTGCCAGCAGATCTTCGCTAGCGGGCACAGATACGCAGTATTTT. It translates to CASRSSLAGTDTQYF. The chain uses TRBV27 and TRBJ2-3, with 7 bases that match TRBD2. V lost 6 bases and J lost 1; bases outside the gene matches: 7. This CDR3 is 15 amino acids long. Germline lookup yields CDR1 MNHEY and CDR2 SMNVEV (reference sequence).

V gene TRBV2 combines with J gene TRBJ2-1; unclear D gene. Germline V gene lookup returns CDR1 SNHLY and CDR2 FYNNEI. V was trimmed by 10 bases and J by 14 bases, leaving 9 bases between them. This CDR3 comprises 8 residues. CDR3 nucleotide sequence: TGTGCCACCCAAACGGAGTTCTTC. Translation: CATQTEFF.

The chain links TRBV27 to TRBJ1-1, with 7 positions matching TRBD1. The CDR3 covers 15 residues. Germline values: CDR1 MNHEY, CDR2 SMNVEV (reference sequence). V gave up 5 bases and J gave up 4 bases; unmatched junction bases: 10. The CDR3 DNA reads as TGTGCCAGCAGTAGCAACACAGGGGCGGGCACTGAAGCTTTCTTT. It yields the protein CASSSNTGAGTEAFF.

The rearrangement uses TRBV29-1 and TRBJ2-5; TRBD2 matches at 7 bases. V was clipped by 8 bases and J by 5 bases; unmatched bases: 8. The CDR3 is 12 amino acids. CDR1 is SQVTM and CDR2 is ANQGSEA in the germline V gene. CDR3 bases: TGCAGCCTTGGGGGGGGAGGGGAGACCCAGTACTTC. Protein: CSLGGGGETQYF.

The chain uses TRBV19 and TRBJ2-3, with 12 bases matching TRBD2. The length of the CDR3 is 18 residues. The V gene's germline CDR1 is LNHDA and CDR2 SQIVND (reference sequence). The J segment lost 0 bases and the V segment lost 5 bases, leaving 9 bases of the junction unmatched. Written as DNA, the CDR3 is TGTGCCAGTAGTTTACTAGCGGGAGGAAAGGGTAGCACAGATACGCAGTATTTT. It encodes CASSLLAGGKGSTDTQYF.

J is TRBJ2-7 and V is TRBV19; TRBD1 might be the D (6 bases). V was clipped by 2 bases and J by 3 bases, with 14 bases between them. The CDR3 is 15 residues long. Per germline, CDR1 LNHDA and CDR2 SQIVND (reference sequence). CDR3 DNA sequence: TGTGCCAGTAGTATATCGGACAGCTATCTCTACGAGCAGTACTTC. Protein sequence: CASSISDSYLYEQYF.

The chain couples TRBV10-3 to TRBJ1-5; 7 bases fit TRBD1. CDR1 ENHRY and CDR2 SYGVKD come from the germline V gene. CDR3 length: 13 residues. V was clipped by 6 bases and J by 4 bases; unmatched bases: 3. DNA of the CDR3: TGTGCCATCAGACAGGGGCCTAATCAGCCCCAGCATTTT. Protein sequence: CAIRQGPNQPQHF.

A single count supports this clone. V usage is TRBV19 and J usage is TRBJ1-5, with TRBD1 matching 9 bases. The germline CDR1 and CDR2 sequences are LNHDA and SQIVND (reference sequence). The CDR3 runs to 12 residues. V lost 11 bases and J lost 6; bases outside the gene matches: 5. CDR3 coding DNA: TGTGCCTGCAACAGGGGGCTTCAGCCCCAGCATTTT. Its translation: CACNRGLQPQHF.